Included here is one T cell receptor (beta chain) sequence, with context. A far larger clone differs by one base, so this is likely a read error. V lost 4 bases to trimming and J lost 2 bases, with 15 bases between them. Looked up from germline, CDR1 is KGHSH and CDR2 is LQKENI. This CDR3 region has 15 residues. The sample belongs to a study of shared clonotypes between healthy human individuals. Assay: immunoSEQ multiplex PCR; the TCRdb copy retains only in-frame clones and omits some. The top ten clones hold 10% of a sample with 300,000 to 400,000 clones, 74% of them seen once. There were only Caucasian adults among the donors, and all lived in Nashville, Tennessee.

The source of this sequence is a man aged 25-45 years in good health. This chain uses TRBV18 with TRBJ2-7; possible D gene TRBD1, 6 bases. Sequencing used memory CD4+ T cells sorted from blood. The subset is: CD45RA-negative fraction. The CDR3 loop is CASSLSGTPTYEQYF. The CDR3 bases are TGTGCCAGCTCACTTTCCGGGACACCAACCTACGAGCAGTACTTC.